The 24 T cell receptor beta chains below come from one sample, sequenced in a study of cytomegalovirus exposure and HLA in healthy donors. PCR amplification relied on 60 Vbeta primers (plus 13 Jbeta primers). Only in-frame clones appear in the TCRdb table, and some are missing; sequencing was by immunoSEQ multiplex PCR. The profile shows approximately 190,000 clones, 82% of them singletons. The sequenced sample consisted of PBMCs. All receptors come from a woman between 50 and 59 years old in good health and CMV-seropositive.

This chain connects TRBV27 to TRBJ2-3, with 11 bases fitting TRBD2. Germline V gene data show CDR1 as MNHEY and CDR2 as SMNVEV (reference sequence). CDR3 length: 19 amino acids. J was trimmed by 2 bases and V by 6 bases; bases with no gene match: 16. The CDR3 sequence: CASSLLTSGGAFITDTQYF. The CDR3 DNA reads TGTGCCAGCAGCCTCTTAACTAGCGGGGGAGCCTTCATCACAGATACGCAGTATTTT.

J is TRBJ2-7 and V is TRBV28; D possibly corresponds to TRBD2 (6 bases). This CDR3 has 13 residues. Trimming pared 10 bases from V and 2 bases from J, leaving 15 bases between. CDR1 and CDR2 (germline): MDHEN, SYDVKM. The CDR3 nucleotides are TGTGCCACCTCTTCTGGGGGGACCTACGAGCAGTACTTC. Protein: CATSSGGTYEQYF.

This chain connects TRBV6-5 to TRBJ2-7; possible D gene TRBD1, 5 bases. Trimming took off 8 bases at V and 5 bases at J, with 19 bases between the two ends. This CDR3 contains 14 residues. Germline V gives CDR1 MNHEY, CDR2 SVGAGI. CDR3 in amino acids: CASSPDRERNEQYF. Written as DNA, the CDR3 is TGTGCCAGCTCCCCCGACAGAGAAAGAAACGAGCAGTACTTC.

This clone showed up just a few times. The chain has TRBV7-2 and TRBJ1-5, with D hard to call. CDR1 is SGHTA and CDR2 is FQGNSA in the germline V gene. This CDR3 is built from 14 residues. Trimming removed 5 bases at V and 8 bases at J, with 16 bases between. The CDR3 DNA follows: TGTGCCAGCAGCATTGGCCTAGCCTATGAGCCCCAGCATTTT. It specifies CASSIGLAYEPQHF.

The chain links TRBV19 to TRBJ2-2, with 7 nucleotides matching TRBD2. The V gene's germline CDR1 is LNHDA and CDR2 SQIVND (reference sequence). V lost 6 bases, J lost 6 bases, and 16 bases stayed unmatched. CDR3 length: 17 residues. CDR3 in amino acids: CASSPRGWRERSGELFF. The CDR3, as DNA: TGTGCCAGTAGCCCCCGGGGATGGCGGGAGAGGTCCGGGGAGCTGTTTTTT.

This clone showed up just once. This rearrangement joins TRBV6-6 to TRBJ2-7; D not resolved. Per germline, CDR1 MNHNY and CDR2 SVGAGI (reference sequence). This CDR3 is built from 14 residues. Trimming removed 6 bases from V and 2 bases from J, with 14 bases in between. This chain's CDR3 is CASSLAVPTYEQYF. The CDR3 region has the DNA TGTGCCAGCAGCTTGGCGGTCCCAACCTACGAGCAGTACTTC.

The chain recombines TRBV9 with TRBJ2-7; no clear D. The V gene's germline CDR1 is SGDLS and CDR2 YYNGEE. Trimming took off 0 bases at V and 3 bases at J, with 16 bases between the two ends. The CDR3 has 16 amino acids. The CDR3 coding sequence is TGTGCCAGCAGCGTAGGTCCAGCCTCATCGGGCTACGAGCAGTACTTC. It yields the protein CASSVGPASSGYEQYF.

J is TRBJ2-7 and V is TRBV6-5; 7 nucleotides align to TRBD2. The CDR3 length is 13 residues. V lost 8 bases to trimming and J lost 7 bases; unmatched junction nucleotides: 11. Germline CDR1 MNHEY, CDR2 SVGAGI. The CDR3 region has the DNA TGTGCCAGCGCGACTAGCCGTTCGGGAGAGCAGTACTTC. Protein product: CASATSRSGEQYF.

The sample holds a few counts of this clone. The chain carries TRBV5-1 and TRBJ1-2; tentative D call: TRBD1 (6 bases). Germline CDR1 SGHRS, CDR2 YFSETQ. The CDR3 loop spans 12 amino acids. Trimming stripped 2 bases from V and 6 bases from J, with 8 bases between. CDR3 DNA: TGCGCCAGCAGCTTCGCAGGGGATGGCTACACCTTC. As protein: CASSFAGDGYTF.

CDR3 in DNA: TGTGCCAGCAGCTTAGATTTAGTTTCTGAGCAGTTCTTC. Residues: CASSLDLVSEQFF. V is TRBV11-2 and J is TRBJ2-1; no clear D gene. CDR3 length: 13 amino acids. In germline, CDR1 is SGHAT, CDR2 FQNNGV. The V and J ends lost 0 bases and 9 bases respectively, with 9 bases between them.

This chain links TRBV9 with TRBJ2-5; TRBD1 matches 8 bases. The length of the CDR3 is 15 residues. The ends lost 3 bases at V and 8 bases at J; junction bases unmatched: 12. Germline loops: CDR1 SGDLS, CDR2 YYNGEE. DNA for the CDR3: TGTGCCAGCAGCGACCCACGACAGGGGTCCGGTACCCAGTACTTC. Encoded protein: CASSDPRQGSGTQYF.

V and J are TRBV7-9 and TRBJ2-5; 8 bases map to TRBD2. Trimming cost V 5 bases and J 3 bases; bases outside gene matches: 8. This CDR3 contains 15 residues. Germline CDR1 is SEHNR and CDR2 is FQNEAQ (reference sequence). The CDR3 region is CASSQRGAGEETQYF. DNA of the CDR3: TGTGCCAGCAGCCAGCGTGGAGCGGGAGAAGAGACCCAGTACTTC.

In nucleotides, the CDR3 is TGCGCCAGCAGCTTGAGAGGACAGGACTCCTATGGCTACACCTTC. It translates to CASSLRGQDSYGYTF. V gene TRBV5-1 combines with J gene TRBJ1-2; TRBD1 matches at 7 bases. This CDR3 is built from 15 residues. After removal of 1 base from V and 4 bases from J, the junction contained 7 bases not matched to a gene. Germline V lookup: CDR1 SGHRS, CDR2 YFSETQ.

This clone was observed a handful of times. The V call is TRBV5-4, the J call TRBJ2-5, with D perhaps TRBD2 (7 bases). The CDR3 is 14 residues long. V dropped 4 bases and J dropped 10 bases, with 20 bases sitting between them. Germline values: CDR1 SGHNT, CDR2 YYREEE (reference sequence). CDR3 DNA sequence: TGTGCCAGCAGCCCAAAGGGGGGGGAGACGGTCCAGTACTTC. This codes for CASSPKGGETVQYF.

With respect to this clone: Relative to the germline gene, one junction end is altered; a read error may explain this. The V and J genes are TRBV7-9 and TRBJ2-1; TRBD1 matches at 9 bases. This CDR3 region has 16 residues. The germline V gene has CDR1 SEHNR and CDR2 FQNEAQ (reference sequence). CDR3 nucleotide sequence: TGTTCCAGCAGCTTAGGGGACAGGGAGTATGTCAATGAGCAGTTCTTC. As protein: CSSSLGDREYVNEQFF.

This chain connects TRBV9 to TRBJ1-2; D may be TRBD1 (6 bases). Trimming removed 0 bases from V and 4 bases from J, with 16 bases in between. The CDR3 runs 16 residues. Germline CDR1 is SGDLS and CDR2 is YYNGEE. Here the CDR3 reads CASSVATTGSLYGYTF. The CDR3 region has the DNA TGTGCCAGCAGCGTAGCTACGACAGGTTCTCTCTATGGCTACACCTTC. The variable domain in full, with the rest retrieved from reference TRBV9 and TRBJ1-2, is DSGVTQTPKHLITATGQRVTLRCSPRSGDLSVYWYQQSLDQGLQFLIQYYNGEERAKGNILERFSAQQFPDLHSELNLSSLELGDSALYFCASSVATTGSLYGYTFGSGTRLTVV.

The CDR3: CASSLVSAGGSYEQYF. In DNA form, the CDR3 reads TGTGCCAGCAGCTTAGTTTCGGCAGGGGGCTCCTACGAGCAGTACTTC. The chain is built from TRBV7-6 and TRBJ2-7; TRBD1 matches at 7 bases. Per the germline V gene, CDR1 is SGHVS and CDR2 is FNYEAQ. The CDR3 sequence is 16 residues long. With 1 base clipped from V and 0 bases from J, the junction kept 6 bases outside the gene matches.

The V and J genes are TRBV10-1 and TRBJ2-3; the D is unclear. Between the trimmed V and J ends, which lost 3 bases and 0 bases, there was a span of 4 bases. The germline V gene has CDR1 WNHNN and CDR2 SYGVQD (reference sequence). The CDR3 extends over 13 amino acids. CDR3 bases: TGCGCCAGCAGTGATCTTAGCACAGATACGCAGTATTTT. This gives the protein CASSDLSTDTQYF.

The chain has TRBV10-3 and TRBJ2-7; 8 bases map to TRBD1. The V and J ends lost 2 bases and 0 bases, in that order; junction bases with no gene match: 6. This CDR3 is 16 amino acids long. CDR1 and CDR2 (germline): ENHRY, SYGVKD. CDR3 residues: CAISERWTGTSYEQYF. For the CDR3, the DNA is TGTGCCATCAGTGAGAGGTGGACAGGGACCTCCTACGAGCAGTACTTC.

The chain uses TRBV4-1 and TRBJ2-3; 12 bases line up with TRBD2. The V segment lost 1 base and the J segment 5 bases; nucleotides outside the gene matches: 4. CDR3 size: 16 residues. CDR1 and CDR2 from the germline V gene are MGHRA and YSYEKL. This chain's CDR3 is CASSQGLAGGLDTQYF. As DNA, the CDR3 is TGCGCCAGCAGCCAAGGGCTAGCGGGAGGGTTAGATACGCAGTATTTT.

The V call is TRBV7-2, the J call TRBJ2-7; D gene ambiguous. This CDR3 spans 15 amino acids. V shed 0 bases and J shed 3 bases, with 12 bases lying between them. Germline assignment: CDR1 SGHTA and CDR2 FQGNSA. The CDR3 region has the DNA TGTGCCAGCAGCTTAGCGGGCGTTCAACGCTACGAGCAGTACTTC. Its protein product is CASSLAGVQRYEQYF.

The CDR3 spells CASISRETQYF. CDR3 DNA sequence: TGTGCCAGCATTTCGAGGGAGACCCAGTACTTC. This rearrangement joins TRBV11-2 to TRBJ2-5; D call uncertain. Trimming stripped 7 bases from V and 5 bases from J, with 8 bases between. In germline, CDR1 is SGHAT, CDR2 FQNNGV. The CDR3 contains 11 residues.

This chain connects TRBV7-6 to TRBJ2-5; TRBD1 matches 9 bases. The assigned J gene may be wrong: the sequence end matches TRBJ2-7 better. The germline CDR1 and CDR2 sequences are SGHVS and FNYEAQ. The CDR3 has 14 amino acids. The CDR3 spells CASSSGTGNYEQYF. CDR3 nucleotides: TGTGCCAGCAGCTCCGGGACAGGGAACTACGAGCAGTACTTC.

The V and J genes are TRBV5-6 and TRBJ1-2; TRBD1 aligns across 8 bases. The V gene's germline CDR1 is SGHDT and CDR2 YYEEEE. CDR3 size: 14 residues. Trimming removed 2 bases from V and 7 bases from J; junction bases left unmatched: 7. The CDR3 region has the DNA TGTGCCAGCAGCTTCGGACAGGGTCGAAGTGGCTACACCTTC. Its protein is CASSFGQGRSGYTF.